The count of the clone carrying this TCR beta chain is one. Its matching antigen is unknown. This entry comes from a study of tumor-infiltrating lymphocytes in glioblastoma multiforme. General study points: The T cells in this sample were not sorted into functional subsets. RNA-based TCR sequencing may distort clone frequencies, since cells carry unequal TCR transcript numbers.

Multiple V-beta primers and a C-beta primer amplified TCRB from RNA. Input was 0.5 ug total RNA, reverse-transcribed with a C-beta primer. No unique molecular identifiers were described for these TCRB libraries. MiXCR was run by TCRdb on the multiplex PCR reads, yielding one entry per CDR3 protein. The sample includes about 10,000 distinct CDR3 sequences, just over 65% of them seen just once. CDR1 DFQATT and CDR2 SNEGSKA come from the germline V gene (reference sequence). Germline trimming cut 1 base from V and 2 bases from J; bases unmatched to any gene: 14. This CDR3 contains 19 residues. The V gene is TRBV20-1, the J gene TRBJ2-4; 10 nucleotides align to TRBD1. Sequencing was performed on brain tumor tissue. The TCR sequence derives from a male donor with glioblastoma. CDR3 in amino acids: CSARGPDRGIRRTKNIQYF. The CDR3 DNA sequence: TGCAGTGCTAGAGGCCCGGACAGGGGGATTCGGAGAACCAAAAACATTCAGTACTTC.